The entry that follows covers one TCR beta chain sequence. Its antigen is unknown. The data derive from a study of Ad26.COV2.S vaccination and SARS-CoV-2 variants. General study points: The TCR-based breadth and depth measures might underestimate overall T cell responses. Considerable breadth of spike-specific CD8+ and CD4+ T cell responses has reportedly been documented following vaccination.

The germline gives CDR1 SGHVS, CDR2 FQNEAQ. V dropped 6 bases and J dropped 9; count of bases not matched to a gene: 10. This CDR3 contains 13 residues. Only in-frame clones appear in the TCRdb table, and some are missing; sequencing was by immunoSEQ multiplex PCR. The table lists about 460,000 clones, approximately 90% of them singletons. The sample's treatment: around 19 received Ad26.COV2.S at low or high dose, single or two shots; about five received placebo; per-sample allocation not given. At day 63 after the first vaccine or placebo injection, samples were drawn. Recruitment in Boston yielded a donor of adult age, 18-55 years.

This clonotype originated in a person between 18 and 65 years old who received the Ad26.COV2.S COVID-19 vaccine or a placebo. Sequenced material: peripheral blood, taken in a trial of Ad26.COV2.S vaccine versus placebo. The chain recombines TRBV7-8 with TRBJ1-2; TRBD1 aligns across 7 bases. CDR3 in DNA: TGTGCCAGCAGGGACAGGTCAAGGGAGAGCTACACCTTC. Encoded protein: CASRDRSRESYTF. The full variable domain, completed using reference TRBV7-8 and TRBJ1-2, is GAGVSQSPRYKVAKRGQDVALRCDPISGHVSLFWYQQALGQGPEFLTYFQNEAQLDKSGLPSDRFFAERPEGSVSTLKIQRTQQEDSAVYLCASRDRSRESYTFGSGTRLTVV.